This section outlines one TCR beta chain sequence together with its context. V gave up 5 bases and J gave up 2 bases; unmatched junction bases: 5. Per the germline V gene, CDR1 is SEHNR and CDR2 is FQNEAQ (reference sequence). The CDR3 is 15 amino acids. This entry is derived from a study of blood T cell repertoires in COVID-19. Per the original data handling: For nucleated cells, counts were estimated from reference gene primer amplification. The protocol was immunoSEQ multiplex PCR, while the TCRdb copy is restricted to in-frame clones and leaves out a portion. V and J calls and clone size are copied from that table; D and trimming were computed from the DNA. The sample lists approximately 150,000 clones; roughly nine tenths were seen once.

The clonotype comes from a woman in her sixties or seventies with acute or convalescent COVID-19. The sequencing sample was made of peripheral blood. The chain carries TRBV7-9 and TRBJ2-2, with TRBD1 identical over 7 bases. CDR3 loop: CASSPWDRNTGELFF. CDR3 coding DNA: TGTGCCAGCAGCCCCTGGGACAGAAACACCGGGGAGCTGTTTTTT.